One T cell receptor beta chain is described in this entry. This sample is drawn from a study of blood T cell repertoires in COVID-19. Overall study context: Researchers got acute and convalescent COVID-19 samples from the United States, Italy and Spain.

V dropped 1 base and J dropped 4 bases, with 6 bases sitting between them. This CDR3 has 12 amino acids. Germline lookup yields CDR1 SGHNT and CDR2 YYREEE (reference sequence). Under the authors' procedure: Reference gene primer amplification in the assay estimated nucleated cell counts. Only in-frame clones appear in the TCRdb table, and some are missing; sequencing was by immunoSEQ multiplex PCR. V, J and clone size were drawn from that table, and D and trimming were deduced from the DNA. The sample records 110,000 to 150,000 clones, 84% being singletons. V gene TRBV5-4 combines with J gene TRBJ2-7; D is uncertain. Specimen: peripheral blood. This clonotype was sampled from a man aged 60 to 69 with active or convalescent COVID-19. CDR3 region: CASSLSDYEQYF. Here the CDR3 DNA reads TGTGCCAGCAGCTTGAGCGATTACGAGCAGTACTTC.